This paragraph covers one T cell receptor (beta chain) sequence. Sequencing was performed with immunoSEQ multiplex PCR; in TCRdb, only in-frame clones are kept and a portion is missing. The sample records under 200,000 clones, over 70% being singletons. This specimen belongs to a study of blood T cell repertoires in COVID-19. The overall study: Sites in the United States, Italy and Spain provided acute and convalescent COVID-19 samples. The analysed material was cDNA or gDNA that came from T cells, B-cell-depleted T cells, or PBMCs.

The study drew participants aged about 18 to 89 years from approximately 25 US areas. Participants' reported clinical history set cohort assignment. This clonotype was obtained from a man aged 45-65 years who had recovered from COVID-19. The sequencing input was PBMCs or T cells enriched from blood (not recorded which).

The CDR3: CASSEQVHNEKLFF. The CDR3 DNA is TGTGCCAGCAGTGAACAGGTCCATAATGAAAAACTGTTTTTT. The chain uses TRBV2 and TRBJ1-4; the D is unclear. Germline CDR1 reads SNHLY; CDR2 reads FYNNEI. The CDR3 contains 14 residues. Trimming took off 2 bases at V and 4 bases at J, with 8 bases between the two ends.